One and the same sample provided the 4 T cell receptor beta chains below, sequenced in a study of T-cell memory formation after mild COVID-19. One entry per CDR3 protein results from TCRdb running MiXCR on the 5' RACE reads. The sample has 470,000 or so distinct CDR3 sequences, roughly 18% seen once. The sequenced sample consisted of PBMCs or a T cell subset sorted from them (not recorded which). The receptors originated from an adult woman who had mild COVID-19 (a few samples of this study predate the infection). Cell type and time point are not known.

This clonotype was seen a few times. The V call is TRBV18, the J call TRBJ2-7, with 11 bases lining up with TRBD1. CDR1 and CDR2 from the germline V gene are KGHSH and LQKENI. This CDR3 has 15 amino acids. V gave up 3 bases and J gave up 0 bases; unmatched junction bases: 1. CDR3 nucleotides: TGTGCCAGCTCACCGGGACAGGGGGTCTCCTACGAGCAGTACTTC. Translated, it gives CASSPGQGVSYEQYF. Full variable domain (remainder filled in from reference TRBV18 and TRBJ2-7): NAGVMQNPRHLVRRRGQEARLRCSPMKGHSHVYWYRQLPEEGLKFMVYLQKENIIDESGMPKERFSAEFPKEGPSILRIQQVVRGDSAAYFCASSPGQGVSYEQYFGPGTRLTVT.

The chain employs TRBV9 and TRBJ2-3, with D hard to call. Trimming stripped 0 bases from V and 4 bases from J, with 15 bases between. Germline V CDR1 and CDR2: SGDLS, YYNGEE. This CDR3 comprises 16 residues. CDR3 coding DNA: TGTGCCAGCAGCGTAGTGAGTTCCTACCCCCCAGATACGCAGTATTTT. Amino acids: CASSVVSSYPPDTQYF. The full variable domain, rest sourced from reference TRBV9 and TRBJ2-3, is DSGVTQTPKHLITATGQRVTLRCSPRSGDLSVYWYQQSLDQGLQFLIQYYNGEERAKGNILERFSAQQFPDLHSELNLSSLELGDSALYFCASSVVSSYPPDTQYFGPGTRLTVL.

A remark on this clonotype: One junction end does not reproduce the germline sequence, and a read error may be involved. The chain is built from TRBV7-9 and TRBJ2-7; 9 nucleotides agree with TRBD2. The CDR3 is 14 residues long. Germline values: CDR1 SEHNR, CDR2 FQNEAQ (reference sequence). The DNA of the CDR3 is TGTGCCAGCAGCCCCGGTAGCGGGAGCTACGAGGAGTACTTC. Translation gives CASSPGSGSYEEYF.

This sequence joins TRBV27 and TRBJ2-1; the D call may be TRBD1 or TRBD2 (5 bases each). The CDR3 covers 14 residues. The germline V gene has CDR1 MNHEY and CDR2 SMNVEV (reference sequence). The germline V and J ends were trimmed by 6 bases and 3 bases, with 12 bases remaining between them. For the CDR3, the DNA is TGTGCCAGCAGACTGGGACGGGACTACAATGAGCAGTTCTTC. It codes for CASRLGRDYNEQFF.